One and the same sample provided the 15 T cell receptor delta chains below, sequenced in a study of gamma-delta chains in newborns, infants, children. TCRdb re-called the reads using CATT. Counted here are about 9,200 delta-chain clones, 20% to 25% occurring once; the ten biggest clones make up under 5%. Sample: blood. These receptors were obtained from a child who was a newborn, infant or young child, either healthy, febrile or measles-vaccinated (not recorded which).

In this sample, this clone turned up a few times. The chain employs TRDV2 and TRDJ3; a possible D gene is TRDD3 (6 bases). The length of the CDR3 is 17 residues. Trimming pared 1 base from V and 0 bases from J, leaving 9 bases between. Germline CDR1 and CDR2: GEAIGNYY and EKD. In DNA, the CDR3 is TGTGCCTGTGACACGGCCTGGGGCTCCTGGGACACCCGACAGATGTTTTTC. It is translated as CACDTAWGSWDTRQMFF.

V is TRDV2 and J is TRDJ1; 12 nucleotides agree with TRDD3. The V segment lost 3 bases and the J segment 13 bases; nucleotides outside the gene matches: 20. The CDR3 is 17 residues long. Germline lookup yields CDR1 GEAIGNYY and CDR2 EKD. CDR3 DNA sequence: TGTGCCTGTGACCCCTTGCTTCTGGGGGATACGATGAATAAGCCCATCTTT. Its translation is CACDPLLLGDTMNKPIF.

This clone is judged medium-sized. Within the sample, other DNA sequences also encode this same CDR3. The rearrangement uses TRDV2 and TRDJ1, with 10 bases fitting TRDD3. CDR1 and CDR2 from the germline V gene are GEAIGNYY and EKD. V lost 3 bases to trimming and J lost 2 bases; unmatched junction nucleotides: 11. The CDR3 has 17 amino acids. The CDR3 spells CACDPVGLLGDTDKLIF. DNA of the CDR3: TGTGCCTGTGACCCCGTGGGATTACTGGGGGATACCGATAAACTCATCTTT.

This clone has more than one count but fewer than ten. The CDR3 sequence is CACDTGWGTGGYARTDKLIF. CDR3 nucleotides: TGTGCCTGTGACACCGGATGGGGTACTGGGGGATACGCTCGGACCGATAAACTCATCTTT. The chain employs TRDV2 and TRDJ1; 13 nucleotides agree with TRDD3. The germline V gene has CDR1 GEAIGNYY and CDR2 EKD. There are 20 residues in the CDR3. V lost 0 bases, J lost 2 bases, and 14 bases stayed unmatched.

The chain combines TRDV2 with TRDJ1; 8 nucleotides agree with TRDD3. CDR1 and CDR2 from the germline V gene are GEAIGNYY and EKD. V was clipped by 3 bases and J by 0 bases; unmatched bases: 17. The CDR3 is 19 amino acids. The CDR3 sequence: CACDAVQVGDPGDTDKLIF. CDR3 sequence (DNA): TGTGCCTGTGACGCCGTTCAGGTGGGGGATCCAGGGGACACCGATAAACTCATCTTT.

This sequence joins TRDV1 and TRDJ1; D is perhaps TRDD3 (6 bases). The germline CDR1 and CDR2 sequences are TSWWSYY and QGS. The germline V and J ends were trimmed by 4 bases and 8 bases, with 29 bases remaining between them. The CDR3 has 18 amino acids. CDR3 protein: CALGGFYGGGPPLPKLIF. CDR3 coding DNA: TGTGCTCTTGGGGGCTTCTACGGCGGGGGACCACCGCTCCCGAAACTCATCTTT.

Remarks on this clone: This same CDR3 is encoded by further DNA sequences in the sample. The V gene is TRDV1, the J gene TRDJ1, with TRDD3 matching over 8 bases. V dropped 3 bases and J dropped 0; count of bases not matched to a gene: 18. The germline CDR1 and CDR2 sequences are TSWWSYY and QGS. This CDR3 is 20 amino acids long. The CDR3 DNA is TGTGCTCTTGGGGATGGCCTCCCTTTACCCCACTGGGGGTACACCGATAAACTCATCTTT. As protein: CALGDGLPLPHWGYTDKLIF.

To note about this clone: Being one base from a much bigger clone, this may be a read error. Other DNA sequences in the same sample also yield this CDR3. The chain is built from TRDV2 and TRDJ1; possibly TRDD3 for D (6 bases). CDR3 length: 17 residues. Germline CDR1 reads GEAIGNYY; CDR2 reads EKD. V lost 3 bases to trimming and J lost 4 bases, with 23 bases between them. The CDR3 coding sequence is TGTGCCTGTGACCCCCTCGGTGGGGGGTACGCCAACGATAAACTCATCTTT. Amino acids: CACDPLGGGYANDKLIF.

The chain links TRDV2 to TRDJ1; TRDD3 matches at 9 bases. In germline, CDR1 is GEAIGNYY, CDR2 EKD. V was pared by 4 bases and J by 7 bases, with 18 bases of the junction left unmatched. This CDR3 contains 17 residues. For the CDR3, the DNA is TGTGCCTGTGATCCCCTCGGTACTGGGGGACACGACTTTAAACTCATCTTT. Its protein is CACDPLGTGGHDFKLIF.

This clone was recorded a few times. The chain combines TRDV1 with TRDJ1, with TRDD3 identical over 10 bases. Germline values: CDR1 TSWWSYY, CDR2 QGS. CDR3 length equals 19 residues. V trimming: 4 bases; J trimming: 7 bases; junction bases outside the gene matches: 21. The CDR3 DNA is TGTGCTCTTGGGGCCTCTCCTACTTCCCTCTACCGGGGGATACGTAAACTCATCTTT. This sequence encodes CALGASPTSLYRGIRKLIF.

This rearrangement joins TRDV2 to TRDJ1; 9 bases agree with TRDD3. The V gene end was trimmed by 3 bases and the J gene end by 2 bases; junction bases not matched to a gene: 21. CDR1 is GEAIGNYY, CDR2 EKD, per germline. This CDR3 has 20 amino acids. CDR3 DNA sequence: TGTGCCTGTGACTCGTTACGGGGGAATCGAACTGGGGGAAAAACCGATAAACTCATCTTT. This encodes CACDSLRGNRTGGKTDKLIF.

The chain links TRDV2 to TRDJ1; TRDD3 agrees at 12 bases. This CDR3 has 20 residues. Trimming removed 2 bases from V and 3 bases from J; junction bases left unmatched: 18. Germline assignment: CDR1 GEAIGNYY and CDR2 EKD. CDR3 in amino acids: CACDIVGVEVLGDTPDKLIF. CDR3 bases: TGTGCCTGTGACATTGTCGGCGTCGAAGTACTGGGGGATACCCCCGATAAACTCATCTTT.

This clone was detected a few times. The sample has other DNA sequences that encode this CDR3 too. The gene calls are TRDV2 and TRDJ1, with 7 bases fitting TRDD3. Germline loops: CDR1 GEAIGNYY, CDR2 EKD. V was clipped by 1 base and J by 2 bases; unmatched bases: 3. CDR3 size: 14 residues. CDR3 region: CACDTLLGTDKLIF. The CDR3 nucleotides read TGTGCCTGTGACACACTACTGGGGACCGATAAACTCATCTTT.

To note about this clone: A far larger clone is just one base off, so this is likely a read error. The rearrangement uses TRDV2 and TRDJ1; 11 positions agree with TRDD3. The CDR3 is 20 residues long. Germline trimming cut 1 base from V and 0 bases from J; bases unmatched to any gene: 15. Per germline, CDR1 GEAIGNYY and CDR2 EKD. The CDR3 region is CACDTLQPTLLGDNTDKLIF. In DNA, the CDR3 is TGTGCCTGTGACACTCTTCAGCCCACCTTACTGGGGGATAACACCGATAAACTCATCTTT.

This clone turned up a few times. The gene calls are TRDV2 and TRDJ1; 10 nucleotides match TRDD3. V lost 3 bases, J lost 0 bases, and 12 bases stayed unmatched. CDR1 is GEAIGNYY and CDR2 is EKD in the germline V gene. The CDR3 extends over 18 amino acids. The CDR3, as DNA: TGTGCCTGTGACGCGCTACTGGGGGATCGTTCATACACCGATAAACTCATCTTT. This gives the protein CACDALLGDRSYTDKLIF.